This T cell receptor beta chain was identified during a study of blood T cell repertoires in COVID-19. Whole-study context: Samples of COVID-19 (acute and convalescent) were obtained from the United States, Italy and Spain. The cDNA or gDNA used as material had been derived from T cells, B-cell-depleted T cells, or PBMCs.

As handled by the study authors: Reference gene primer amplification yielded estimated nucleated cell counts. The protocol was immunoSEQ multiplex PCR, while the TCRdb copy is restricted to in-frame clones and leaves out a portion. D and trimming come from the DNA, and the V and J calls and clone size come from that table. Among 88,000 or so clones listed, about 85% were seen once. Germline V CDR1 and CDR2: SGHTA, FQGNSA. The CDR3 has 17 amino acids. Trimming removed 2 bases at V and 5 bases at J, with 20 bases between. The chain links TRBV7-2 to TRBJ2-3, with D tentatively TRBD2 (6 bases). The specimen was peripheral blood. This TCR was sampled from a man aged 55 to 70 with acute or convalescent COVID-19. The CDR3 is CASSLYEVLAFQDTQYF. In DNA, the CDR3 is TGTGCCAGCAGCTTATATGAAGTCCTAGCGTTCCAAGATACGCAGTATTTT.